This record concerns one T cell receptor (beta chain) sequence. Measured with immunoSEQ multiplex PCR; TCRdb has only the in-frame clones, and not every one. The sample carries roughly 60,000 clones, more than 90% recorded once. This specimen comes from a study of T cell changes during pregnancy in multiple sclerosis. The CDR3 consists of 13 residues. In germline, CDR1 is SGHRS, CDR2 YFSETQ. Trimming pared 0 bases from V and 4 bases from J, leaving 7 bases between. The sequence was obtained from a female donor with multiple sclerosis, enrolled in a pregnancy study. V and J are TRBV5-1 and TRBJ1-1; D remains unclear. The sample in question was peripheral blood, obtained in the second trimester of pregnancy. CDR3 amino acids: CASSLGAGTEAFF. The CDR3 region has the DNA TGCGCCAGCAGCTTGGGGGCGGGCACTGAAGCTTTCTTT.